This T cell receptor beta chain was retrieved from a study of molecular identifiers for immune sequencing clone quantification (dated by TCRdb to between 2018 and 2020). About the full investigation: For a replicate experiment, the RNA from either 20,000 or 100,000 naive CD8 T cells was divided into five aliquots, and four of those aliquots went on to sequencing. The study was a methods study using CD8 T cells to benchmark molecular-identifier clustering-based TCR repertoire sequencing (MIDCIRS) and TCR RNA copy counting. Overall study results and their limits: Spiked-in Jurkat TCR RNA equal to a single cell's worth was reported to be detectable even within one million naive CD8 T cells. Naive libraries contained spiked-in Jurkat TCR RNA (approximately ten copies' worth), which is not part of the donor repertoire. Modeling indicated about 3 TCR RNA copies recovered per cell, compared with about 9.7 by digital PCR, which implies a capture efficiency of 25% to 35%. When barcode sub-clustering was omitted, TCR diversity was inflated by chimeric consensus sequences, with chimeras reaching as high as 47%. Clones above 20 RNA copies held over 98% of molecules in CMV-specific effector cells but under 1% in naive cells. The sizes of highly expanded clones could end up underestimated when identical TCR molecules share a barcode.

With regard to this clonotype: It lacks a known antigen. No base qualities exist here, and no much larger clone lies one base off it.

The junction shows trimming of 5 bases on V and 7 bases on J, and the gene matches do not reach 10 bases of it. Reading from cysteine to phenylalanine, the CDR3 counts 14 amino acids. This entry keeps only the CDR3 DNA: 42 bases, framed from base 1. Looking up the germline V gene (reference sequence) yields CDR1 GTSNPN and CDR2 SVGIG. Libraries were prepared through PCR. Sequencer: NextSeq 500. Bulk TCR libraries were made following a previously described method, with the TCR primers given in Table S5. Purification of total RNA was performed with the Qiagen AllPrep DNA/RNA kit. Before any analysis, reads coming from multiple sequencing runs of the same library were combined into one pool. From the authors' description of their analysis: Reads were retained only if an exact TCR constant sequence was present, and the retained reads were trimmed to 150 nt and grouped according to their 12-nt molecular barcodes. Reads within each barcode group were sub-clustered using a 15% Levenshtein threshold, and quality-weighted consensus sequences were constructed for each RNA molecule. Non-functional sequences were excluded, and lower-count sequences lying one edit away from another sequence were also excluded. Based on fitting two negative binomial distributions, any barcode sub-cluster with under 20% of the maximum read count was discarded. The raw public data were reprocessed by TCRdb itself: fastp quality trimming at Q25, MiXCR clonotype calling, in-frame beta chains only. Rows merge per CDR3 protein into single entries with the most common DNA and genes. These V and J calls derive from TCRdb rather than the authors' analysis. Across this sample there are about 330,000 distinct CDR3 sequences, with roughly a quarter seen only once. The ten largest clones represent roughly 0.7% of the sample.

Naive CD8 T cell libraries were made from approximately 22,000 to 940,000 sorted cells using 10%, 30% or 50% of purified RNA. Naive CD8 T cells, defined as CD8+CD4-CCR7+CD45RA+, were FACS-sorted into RLT Plus buffer on a BD FACSAria II. To test detection sensitivity, Jurkat RNA equivalent to ten TCR copies was spiked into samples of about 19,000-1,100,000 naive CD8 T cells. Enrichment of CD8 T cells was done with RosetteSep CD8+ T Cell Enrichment Cocktail plus Ficoll-Paque, and ACK red cell lysis came afterward. The rearranged segments are TRBV30 and TRBJ1-5, and 8 junctional nucleotides match TRBD1. This clonotype was obtained from a human donor in good health. Some libraries in this study had Jurkat cell RNA spiked in. Sequencing used naive CD8+ T cells from blood, with Jurkat cell RNA spiked in. The cell subset or site label, as the study defines it: FACS-sorted CD8+CD4-CCR7+CD45RA+ naive T cells. The nucleotide sequence is given as TGTGCCTGGGCATTATCAGGGGGCGCCCAGCCCCAGCATTTT. Its protein product is CAWALSGGAQPQHF.